The 2 T cell receptor beta chains given below trace back to one sample, sequenced in a study of T cell responses to AZD1222 COVID-19 vaccine. Produced via immunoSEQ multiplex PCR; TCRdb's table is partial and in-frame only. The repertoire holds around 120,000 clones, with around 89% as singletons. This specimen was peripheral blood, taken on day 0 of MenACWY control vaccination. Source of these receptors: an adult in good health.

Written as DNA, the CDR3 is TGCGCCAGCAGGTACGGGGGAGTATCGAGGACAGATACGCAGTATTTT. Residues: CASRYGGVSRTDTQYF. V gene TRBV5-1 combines with J gene TRBJ2-3; D might be TRBD2 (6 bases). Germline CDR1 SGHRS, CDR2 YFSETQ. Deletions cut 5 bases from V and 3 bases from J, with 19 bases between. The CDR3 is 16 residues long.

V is TRBV6-5 and J is TRBJ1-3; a possible D gene is TRBD1 (5 bases). With 7 bases removed from V and 0 bases from J, the gap between germline ends came to 13 bases. Germline V gene data show CDR1 as MNHEY and CDR2 as SVGAGI. This CDR3 comprises 15 residues. CDR3: CASIRDSVSGNTIYF. Written as DNA, the CDR3 is TGTGCCAGCATCAGAGACAGTGTCTCTGGAAACACCATATATTTT.